A selection of T cell receptor beta chains follows, all from one sample in a study of blood T cell repertoires in COVID-19. Method: immunoSEQ multiplex PCR; TCRdb's copy keeps in-frame clones and lacks some. This table has 26,000 or so clones, around 86% appearing once. Sequencing used peripheral blood. The receptors originated from a human donor in a cohort sampled during active COVID-19. The donor label of this sample is uncertain. Both conserved end residues are part of each CDR3. A D gene is named only where the DNA matches it firmly. Clone size is shown for a subset of rows, as once, few, many or a class of expanded clone.

>TRBV5-1|NA|TRBJ2-5|TRBD2
TGCGCCAGCAGCTTGGGACTAGCGGGGGGTCTGTTAGAGACCCAGTACTTC
CASSLGLAGGLLETQYF
>TRBV19|once|TRBJ2-7|TRBD1
TGTGCCAGTAGTATAGGACTTCCCAGGACAGGGGCCTCCTACGAGCAGTACTTC
CASSIGLPRTGASYEQYF
>TRBV19|NA|TRBJ1-5|NA
TGTGCCAGTAGTATTCTGGGCGGCAATCAGCCCCAGCATTTT
CASSILGGNQPQHF
>TRBV3-1/TRBV3-2|NA|TRBJ1-3|NA
TGTGCCAGCAGCCAAGAAACGACTACTGGAAACACCATATATTTT
CASSQETTTGNTIYF
>TRBV7-3|NA|TRBJ2-3|NA
TGTGCCAGCAGCTTAGGAGGCTCGGTAGATACGCAGTATTTT
CASSLGGSVDTQYF
>TRBV7-9|few|TRBJ1-4|TRBD1
TGTGCCAGCAGCTTAAGGACAGGGTTGAGTGAAAAACTGTTTTTT
CASSLRTGLSEKLFF
>TRBV9|NA|TRBJ2-7|NA
TGTGCCAGCAGCGTAGATGGGGGGTCCTCCTACGAGCAGTACTTC
CASSVDGGSSYEQYF
>TRBV9|few|TRBJ2-7|TRBD1
TGTGCCAGCAGCGTAGGAGGGACAGGGGGGTACTACGAGCAGTACTTC
CASSVGGTGGYYEQYF
>TRBV5-1|NA|TRBJ2-1|TRBD1
TGCGCCAGCAGCCCAGGGACAGGGGCGACTTACAATGAGCAGTTCTTC
CASSPGTGATYNEQFF
>TRBV4-1|NA|TRBJ2-3|NA
TGCGCCAGCAGCCAAGGTTGGGGGGGCAGAACAGATACGCAGTATTTT
CASSQGWGGRTDTQYF
>TRBV4-3|NA|TRBJ2-1|NA
TGCGCCAGCAGCCCCACGGTTGGGGGCATGGGGAATGAGCAGTTCTTC
CASSPTVGGMGNEQFF
>TRBV5-1|NA|TRBJ2-7|NA
TGCGCCAGCAGCCCCGGTCCCCGTGGCGAGCAGTACTTC
CASSPGPRGEQYF
>TRBV9|few|TRBJ2-1|TRBD2
TGTGCCAGCAGCCCCACGGGACTAAACAATGAGCAGTTCTTC
CASSPTGLNNEQFF
>TRBV2|NA|TRBJ1-2|NA
TGTGCCAGCAGTCTTACCCTGGAGGGCTATGGCTACACCTTC
CASSLTLEGYGYTF
>TRBV9|NA|TRBJ2-5|TRBD2
TGTGCCAGCAGCGTTCGCCCTAGCGGCGGAAAAGAGACCCAGTACTTC
CASSVRPSGGKETQYF
>TRBV12-3/TRBV12-4|NA|TRBJ1-1|NA
TGTGCCAGCAGTTTCGGGACTGAAGCTTTCTTT
CASSFGTEAFF
>TRBV5-4|NA|TRBJ2-7|NA
TGTGCCAGCAGCCAAACGGAGTCCTACGAGCAGTACTTC
CASSQTESYEQYF
>TRBV10-3|NA|TRBJ2-5|TRBD2
TGTGCCATCAGTGAGTCGGGGGGGATCCAAGAGACCCAGTACTTC
CAISESGGIQETQYF
>TRBV3-1/TRBV3-2|NA|TRBJ2-3|TRBD2
TGTGCCAGCAGCCAAGCGGGGGGGTTAACAGATACGCAGTATTTT
CASSQAGGLTDTQYF
>TRBV28|NA|TRBJ1-6|NA
TGTGCCAGCAGTTTTAACAGGGTACATTCACCCCTCCACTTT
CASSFNRVHSPLHF
>TRBV3-1/TRBV3-2|NA|TRBJ1-6|NA
TGTGCCAGCAGCCAAGTTCCCCCGGGGGGGGCAGGTAATTCACCCCTCCACTTT
CASSQVPPGGAGNSPLHF
>TRBV30|NA|TRBJ1-1|TRBD1
TGTGCCTGGGGCACAGGGGGGAACACTGAAGCTTTCTTT
CAWGTGGNTEAFF
>TRBV3-1/TRBV3-2|NA|TRBJ2-2|NA
TGTGCCAGCAGCCAAGTAACCGGGGAGCTGTTTTTT
CASSQVTGELFF
>TRBV6-2/TRBV6-3|NA|TRBJ2-2|NA
TGTGCCAGCAGTTACCTACCCTGGGCCGTCGCGAACACCGGGGAGCTGTTTTTT
CASSYLPWAVANTGELFF
>TRBV6-5|NA|TRBJ2-2|NA
TGTGCCAGCAGACAATCCTGGTCAACCGGGGAGCTGTTTTTT
CASRQSWSTGELFF
>TRBV19|NA|TRBJ1-2|TRBD1
TGTGCCAGTAGTCTCAGGGGGCAAGGCTATGGCTACACCTTC
CASSLRGQGYGYTF
>TRBV7-8|NA|TRBJ1-3|TRBD1
TGTGCCAGCAGCTTTACGACAGGGGGTAACACCATATATTTT
CASSFTTGGNTIYF
>TRBV30|NA|TRBJ1-2|TRBD1
TGTGCCTGGAGTGTAGGGTCAGGGCAGGGGGTTTATGGCTACACCTTC
CAWSVGSGQGVYGYTF
>TRBV29-1|NA|TRBJ1-1|NA
TGCAGCGTTGTAAGGGGGAACACTGAAGCTTTCTTT
CSVVRGNTEAFF
>TRBV4-2|NA|TRBJ2-1|TRBD1
TGTGCCAGCAGCCACGACAGGGGATTTGTCAATGAGCAGTTCTTC
CASSHDRGFVNEQFF
>TRBV28|NA|TRBJ2-7|NA
TGTGCCAGCAACCCGGACACATCCTACGAGCAGTACTTC
CASNPDTSYEQYF